The 24 T cell receptor beta chains in this list originate from one sample, sequenced in a study of beta chain features in type 1 diabetes. What was sequenced were expressed TCRB transcripts, since all of the isolated RNA had been reverse transcribed. The data were produced by immunoSEQ multiplex PCR, yet TCRdb's version contains in-frame clones alone and is incomplete. This sample has some 270,000 clones, with under 8.5% found just once. The source material was central memory CD4+ T cells from blood. The receptors were gathered from a woman between 18 and 29 years old in good health.

This clone was counted between two and nine times. This rearrangement joins TRBV7-9 to TRBJ2-1, with D unclear. The germline V gene encodes CDR1 SEHNR and CDR2 FQNEAQ (reference sequence). V was cut by 0 bases and J by 9 bases, with 12 bases left in between. CDR3 length: 14 amino acids. This CDR3 reads CASSLARLGTEQFF. In DNA form, the CDR3 reads TGTGCCAGCAGCTTAGCGCGGCTAGGCACTGAGCAGTTCTTC.

This clone was found many times. The chain is built from TRBV2 and TRBJ2-3; D is perhaps TRBD2 (5 bases). The CDR3 runs to 14 residues. Trimming shortened V by 4 bases and J by 3 bases, and 11 bases separated the two germline ends. Germline V gives CDR1 SNHLY, CDR2 FYNNEI. CDR3 region: CASSGGRKTDTQYF. The CDR3, as DNA: TGTGCCAGCAGTGGTGGGAGAAAAACAGATACGCAGTATTTT.

The sample holds a few counts of this clone. The chain couples TRBV6-6 to TRBJ1-2, with TRBD1 identical over 8 bases. This CDR3 has 13 residues. CDR1 is MNHNY, CDR2 SVGAGI, per germline (reference sequence). Trimming removed 6 bases from V and 7 bases from J; junction bases left unmatched: 7. The CDR3 coding sequence is TGTGCCAGCAGGACGGGACAGGCAAGTGGCTACACCTTC. Translated: CASRTGQASGYTF.

This clone was detected only a few times. The rearrangement uses TRBV2 and TRBJ2-7; D not resolved. The germline V and J ends were trimmed by 7 bases and 1 base, with 8 bases remaining between them. The CDR3 consists of 12 residues. The germline CDR1 and CDR2 sequences are SNHLY and FYNNEI. The DNA of the CDR3 is TGTGCCAGCATGCGGCAGTCCTACGAGCAGTACTTC. The encoded protein is CASMRQSYEQYF.

This clone appeared many times. V gene TRBV18 combines with J gene TRBJ2-1; tentatively, D is TRBD2 (6 bases). The germline gives CDR1 KGHSH, CDR2 LQKENI. There are 14 residues in the CDR3. V dropped 2 bases and J dropped 4 bases, with 9 bases sitting between them. CDR3 sequence reads: CASSPGTGYNEQFF. The CDR3 DNA reads TGTGCCAGCTCACCAGGGACTGGATACAATGAGCAGTTCTTC.

The CDR3 nucleotides are TGTGCCAGCAGCCCCCCCGGCAGGGCCCATGAGCAGTTCTTC. This translates into CASSPPGRAHEQFF. The chain employs TRBV27 and TRBJ2-1; D perhaps matches TRBD1 (5 bases). Germline CDR1 reads MNHEY; CDR2 reads SMNVEV (reference sequence). This CDR3 has 14 amino acids. V lost 6 bases and J 8 bases, leaving 17 bases between the germline ends.

This clone was recorded a few times. The chain uses TRBV9 and TRBJ2-5; D is tentatively TRBD1 or TRBD2 (6 bases each). The last part of the DNA fits TRBJ2-7 better; the J call may be wrong. This CDR3 spans 15 amino acids. Germline loops: CDR1 SGDLS, CDR2 YYNGEE. CDR3 sequence reads: CASSDGGHPKDEQYF. In nucleotides, the CDR3 is TGTGCCAGCAGCGACGGGGGACATCCTAAGGACGAGCAGTACTTC.

Concerning this clone: A much larger clone lies a single base off, so this may be a read error. The genes are TRBV7-3 and TRBJ2-7, with TRBD1 identical over 11 bases. In germline, CDR1 is SGHTA, CDR2 FQGTGA. This CDR3 is 15 amino acids long. J lost 6 bases, V lost 3 bases, and 7 bases had no gene match. In nucleotides, the CDR3 is TGTGCCAGCAGCTTCTCCGGGACAGGGGGGGCCGAGCAGTACTTC. It translates to CASSFSGTGGAEQYF.

V gene TRBV4-3 combines with J gene TRBJ2-2, with D tentatively TRBD2 (7 bases). This CDR3 region has 17 residues. Germline CDR1 reads LGHNA; CDR2 reads YSLEER. V dropped 0 bases and J dropped 5 bases, with 16 bases sitting between them. The CDR3 nucleotides are TGCGCCAGCAGCCAAGATCCGGGGGGCGTAAGGACCGGGGAGCTGTTTTTT. It specifies CASSQDPGGVRTGELFF.

The chain couples TRBV25-1 to TRBJ2-2, with 7 bases aligning to TRBD1. After removal of 6 bases from V and 12 bases from J, the junction contained 19 bases not matched to a gene. Germline-derived CDR1 and CDR2 are MGHDK and SYGVNS. The length of the CDR3 is 16 residues. The CDR3 loop reads CASRDRIQREAPKLFF. DNA for the CDR3: TGTGCCAGCAGGGACAGGATCCAAAGAGAAGCACCAAAGCTGTTTTTT.

The chain joins TRBV28 to TRBJ2-7; 7 nucleotides match TRBD2. Germline assignment: CDR1 MDHEN and CDR2 SYDVKM. The CDR3 is 11 residues long. CDR3 nucleotide sequence: TGCATTTGCGGGGGTTCCTACGAGCAGTACGTC. It codes for CICGGSYEQYV.

There are a few counts of this clone. The CDR3 protein is CASSLGDRTEAFF. DNA for the CDR3: TGTGCCAGCAGCTTAGGGGACAGGACTGAAGCTTTCTTT. J is TRBJ1-1 and V is TRBV7-2, with TRBD1 identical over 8 bases. The ends lost 1 base at V and 5 bases at J; junction bases unmatched: 0. Germline values: CDR1 SGHTA, CDR2 FQGNSA. This CDR3 has 13 residues.

The chain recombines TRBV6-1 with TRBJ2-7; the D is unclear. The germline gives CDR1 MNHNS, CDR2 SASEGT. The germline V and J ends were trimmed by 8 bases and 1 base, with 6 bases remaining between them. This CDR3 region has 11 residues. Written as DNA, the CDR3 is TGTGCCAGCGCCGGATCCTACGAGCAGTACGTC. Translating it yields CASAGSYEQYV.

The V and J genes are TRBV7-2 and TRBJ2-2; D ambiguous. There are 15 residues in the CDR3. Germline assignment: CDR1 SGHTA and CDR2 FQGNSA. V was cut by 4 bases and J by 0 bases, with 9 bases left in between. CDR3: CASSSSSTNTGELFF. In nucleotides, the CDR3 is TGTGCCAGCAGCTCCTCCTCGACGAACACCGGGGAGCTGTTTTTT.

This sequence joins TRBV2 and TRBJ1-6; D is undetermined. The germline gives CDR1 SNHLY, CDR2 FYNNEI. Trimming removed 11 bases at V and 5 bases at J, with 19 bases between. The CDR3 extends over 15 amino acids. For the CDR3, the DNA is TGTGCCCTAAGGTCAGGAATCGGGGATAATTCACCCCTCCACTTT. It translates to CALRSGIGDNSPLHF.

The chain recombines TRBV29-1 with TRBJ1-3, with D unresolved. The CDR3 loop spans 14 amino acids. The V and J ends lost 1 base and 7 bases respectively, with 14 bases between them. Germline V gene lookup returns CDR1 SQVTM and CDR2 ANQGSEA. The CDR3 DNA is TGCAGCGTTGAAGTTGGTGGTGGATGGAACACCATATATTTT. It yields the protein CSVEVGGGWNTIYF. Full variable domain (outside the CDR3, taken from reference TRBV29-1 and TRBJ1-3): SAVISQKPSRDICQRGTSLTIQCQVDSQVTMMFWYRQQPGQSLTLIATANQGSEATYESGFVIDKFPISRPNLTFSTLTVSNMSPEDSSIYLCSVEVGGGWNTIYFGEGSWLTVV.

This clone was detected a few times. This chain uses TRBV30 with TRBJ1-1, with D unclear. The CDR3 spans 13 residues. V lost 0 bases, J lost 0 bases, and 5 bases lay in between. Germline-derived CDR1 and CDR2 are GTSNPN and SVGIG (reference sequence). The CDR3 nucleotides read TGTGCCTGGAGTGTACATATGAACACTGAAGCTTTCTTT. As protein: CAWSVHMNTEAFF.

The genes are TRBV7-2 and TRBJ2-3; 12 bases match TRBD2. The V gene end was trimmed by 5 bases and the J gene end by 5 bases; junction bases not matched to a gene: 8. The V gene's germline CDR1 is SGHTA and CDR2 FQGNSA. This CDR3 has 16 residues. The DNA of the CDR3 is TGTGCCAGCAGCGTCCGACTAGCGGGGGAAAGAGATACGCAGTATTTT. It yields the protein CASSVRLAGERDTQYF.

J is TRBJ1-2 and V is TRBV7-2; D might be TRBD1 (6 bases). Looked up from germline, CDR1 is SGHTA and CDR2 is FQGNSA. V was pared by 2 bases and J by 6 bases, with 16 bases between. The CDR3 length is 15 residues. The CDR3 loop is CASSLSSRTANGYTF. DNA of the CDR3: TGTGCCAGCAGCTTAAGTTCGCGGACAGCGAATGGCTACACCTTC.

This chain connects TRBV13 to TRBJ1-3, with 10 bases lining up with TRBD1. Germline loops: CDR1 PRHDT, CDR2 FYEKMQ (reference sequence). V shed 5 bases, J shed 2 bases, and the junction held 9 bases outside the gene matches. The length of the CDR3 is 17 residues. CDR3 in amino acids: CASSLSAGTGAGNTIYF. The DNA for the CDR3 is TGTGCCAGCAGCCTAAGCGCCGGGACAGGGGCTGGAAACACCATATATTTT.

The chain carries TRBV19 and TRBJ1-2; D call uncertain. This CDR3 is built from 13 residues. From germline, CDR1 is LNHDA and CDR2 SQIVND (reference sequence). V shed 7 bases and J shed 3 bases, with 12 bases lying between them. CDR3 residues: CASNTRVDYGYTF. CDR3 DNA sequence: TGTGCCAGTAATACCCGGGTGGACTATGGCTACACCTTC. The full variable domain, with the rest looked up from reference TRBV19 and TRBJ1-2, is DGGITQSPKYLFRKEGQNVTLSCEQNLNHDAMYWYRQDPGQGLRLIYYSQIVNDFQKGDIAEGYSVSREKKESFPLTVTSAQKNPTAFYLCASNTRVDYGYTFGSGTRLTVV.

The rearrangement joins TRBV5-1 to TRBJ2-7, with TRBD1 identical over 7 bases. V was pared by 0 bases and J by 2 bases, with 5 bases of the junction left unmatched. Germline loops: CDR1 SGHRS, CDR2 YFSETQ. The CDR3 spans 15 residues. The DNA for the CDR3 is TGCGCCAGCAGCTTGGGTGGGACAGCAGCCTACGAGCAGTACTTC. This codes for CASSLGGTAAYEQYF.

This clone has ten or more counts. The rearrangement uses TRBV25-1 and TRBJ2-1; 10 nucleotides line up with TRBD1. The CDR3 extends over 17 amino acids. V dropped 4 bases and J dropped 6; count of bases not matched to a gene: 12. CDR1 MGHDK and CDR2 SYGVNS come from the germline V gene. The CDR3 DNA reads as TGTGCCAGCAGTGCACGATCCGGGACAGGGGTATTCAATGAGCAGTTCTTC. Translating it yields CASSARSGTGVFNEQFF.

The chain uses TRBV20-1 and TRBJ2-7; D might be TRBD2 (6 bases). V was cut by 2 bases and J by 7 bases, with 9 bases left in between. Germline assignment: CDR1 DFQATT and CDR2 SNEGSKA (reference sequence). This CDR3 spans 11 amino acids. DNA for the CDR3: TGCAGTGCTAGATCTAGCGTAGAGCAGTACTTC. Residues: CSARSSVEQYF.